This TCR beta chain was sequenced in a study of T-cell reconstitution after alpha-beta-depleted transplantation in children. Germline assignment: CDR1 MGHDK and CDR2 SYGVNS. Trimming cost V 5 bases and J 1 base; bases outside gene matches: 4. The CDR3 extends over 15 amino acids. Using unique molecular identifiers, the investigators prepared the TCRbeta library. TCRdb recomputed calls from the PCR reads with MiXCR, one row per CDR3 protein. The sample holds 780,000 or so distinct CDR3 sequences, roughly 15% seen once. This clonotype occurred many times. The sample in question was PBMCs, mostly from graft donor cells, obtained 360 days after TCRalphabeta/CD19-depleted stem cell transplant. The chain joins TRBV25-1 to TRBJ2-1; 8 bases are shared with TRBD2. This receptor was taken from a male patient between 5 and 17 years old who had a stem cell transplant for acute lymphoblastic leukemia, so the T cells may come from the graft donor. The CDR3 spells CASSRGLASYNEQFF. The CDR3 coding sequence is TGTGCCAGCAGTAGAGGACTAGCTTCCTACAATGAGCAGTTCTTC. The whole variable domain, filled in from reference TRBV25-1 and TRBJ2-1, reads EADIYQTPRYLVIGTGKKITLECSQTMGHDKMYWYQQDPGMELHLIHYSYGVNSTEKGDLSSESTVSRIRTEHFPLTLESARPSHTSQYLCASSRGLASYNEQFFGPGTRLTVL.